The clone carrying this T cell receptor (beta chain) came up a few times. The V end was cut by 0 bases, the J end by 9 bases, with 18 bases between. Germline V gene lookup returns CDR1 LGHDT and CDR2 YNNKEL (reference sequence). This CDR3 has 16 residues. Recovery meant two consecutive negative NP/OP PCR tests, professional clearance, or resolved symptoms. This sample was included in a study of blood T cell repertoires in COVID-19. As for the study in general: Donors in the United States, Italy and Spain gave samples during acute or convalescent COVID-19.

TCRdb's copy holds only in-frame clones and misses some; the assay was immunoSEQ multiplex PCR. The repertoire holds about 200,000 clones, with around 90% as singletons. The source is a woman aged 30 to 39 who had recovered from COVID-19. Sequenced material: PBMCs or T cells enriched from blood (not recorded which). The chain couples TRBV3-1 (or the pseudogene TRBV3-2) to TRBJ2-1, with D possibly TRBD2 on 6 matching bases. CDR3 nucleotides: TGTGCCAGCAGCCAAGATTTCGACGGGGGAATGGGTGAGCAGTTCTTC. Protein product: CASSQDFDGGMGEQFF.